Listed below are T cell receptor beta chains from one sample, sequenced in a study of OX40 agonist ivuxolimab in advanced cancers. Sequenced by immunoSEQ multiplex PCR; TCRdb stores in-frame clones only, minus some. The sample yields approximately 70,000 clones, around nine tenths seen once. The sequences come from CD4+ or CD8+ T cells sorted from blood, collected in a trial of the OX40 agonist ivuxolimab. These receptors were collected from an adult with an advanced solid tumor such as melanoma, head and neck, liver or kidney cancer. CDR3s leave out the opening cysteine and the closing phenylalanine or tryptophan. Fields, in order: J gene, V gene, CDR3 length, CDR3 protein.

>TRBJ2-1|TRBV30|10
AWSVLFDEQF
>TRBJ1-1|TRBV11-2|14
ASSERGGWVNTEAF
>TRBJ1-1|TRBV7-7|11
ASSPDLATEAF
>TRBJ1-2|TRBV7-3|14
ASSLGGPGPNYGYT
>TRBJ2-3|TRBV4-1|14
ASSHTGTTDTDTQY
>TRBJ1-4|TRBV21-1|15
ASSARDRGLTNEKLF
>TRBJ1-5|TRBV2|14
ASSESTTASNQPQH
>TRBJ2-5|TRBV7-9|12
ASSPPEGQETQY
>TRBJ2-7|TRBV28|11
ASSLTVRWKQY
>TRBJ2-3|TRBV4-1|15
ASSQEQWTGATDTQY
>NA|TRBV9|14
ASSDDQTGGIYEQY
>TRBJ2-1|TRBV7-3|14
ASSLFYSGAYNEQF